The clone carrying this T cell receptor beta chain was recorded a few times. Its target is unknown. The sample is drawn from a study of T cell repertoires in cytomegalovirus infection. The overall study: HLA-C-restricted CMV epitopes, recently identified, and well-studied HLA-B-restricted ones were used by the study.

Points from the study as a whole: The ex vivo response was dominated by HLA-C-restricted CMV-specific TCR beta clonotypes.

TCRdb re-analysed the reads in MiXCR, keeping a single row per CDR3 protein. The data show about 770,000 distinct CDR3 sequences, around 29% seen once. CDR1 is SGDLS and CDR2 is YYNGEE in the germline V gene. This CDR3 spans 16 amino acids. Trimming removed 4 bases from V and 7 bases from J; junction bases left unmatched: 13. The clonotype comes from a human donor in good health (CMV status not recorded). Some clones in this sample may be carry-over from other donors' samples. The rearrangement links TRBV9 to TRBJ2-2; TRBD1 matches at 7 bases. The specimen comprised cultured CD8+ T cells from PBMCs, sampled from culture after CMV antigen stimulation. In nucleotides, the CDR3 is TGTGCCAGCAGCCCCCGAGGAAGGGGGCCCCTCGGGGAGCTGTTTTTT. Translated: CASSPRGRGPLGELFF.